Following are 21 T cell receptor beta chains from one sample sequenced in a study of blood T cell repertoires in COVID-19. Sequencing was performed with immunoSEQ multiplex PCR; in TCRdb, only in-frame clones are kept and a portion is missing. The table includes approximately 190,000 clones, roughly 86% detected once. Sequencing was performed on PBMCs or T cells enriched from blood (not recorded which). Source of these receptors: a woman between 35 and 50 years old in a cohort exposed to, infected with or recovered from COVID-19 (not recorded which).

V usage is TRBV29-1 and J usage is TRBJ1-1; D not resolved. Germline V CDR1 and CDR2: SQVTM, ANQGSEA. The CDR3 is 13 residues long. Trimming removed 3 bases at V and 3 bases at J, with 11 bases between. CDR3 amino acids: CSVDEGWDTEAFF. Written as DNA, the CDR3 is TGCAGCGTTGATGAGGGTTGGGACACTGAAGCTTTCTTT.

The CDR3 DNA is TGTGCCAGCAGCCAAGATCGGTTTAGCGGGGCCGGGGAGCTGTTTTTT. It yields the protein CASSQDRFSGAGELFF. The chain is built from TRBV3-1 (or the pseudogene TRBV3-2) and TRBJ2-2; 8 bases align to TRBD2. V lost 0 bases, J lost 6 bases, and 6 bases stayed unmatched. The CDR3 is made up of 16 amino acids. Germline CDR1 reads LGHDT; CDR2 reads YNNKEL (reference sequence).

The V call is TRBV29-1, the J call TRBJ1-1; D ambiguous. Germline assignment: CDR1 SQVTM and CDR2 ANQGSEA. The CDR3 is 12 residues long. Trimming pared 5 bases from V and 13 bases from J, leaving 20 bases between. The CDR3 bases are TGCAGCGTTAAAGTGGGAGAAGTAAACGATTTCTTT. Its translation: CSVKVGEVNDFF.

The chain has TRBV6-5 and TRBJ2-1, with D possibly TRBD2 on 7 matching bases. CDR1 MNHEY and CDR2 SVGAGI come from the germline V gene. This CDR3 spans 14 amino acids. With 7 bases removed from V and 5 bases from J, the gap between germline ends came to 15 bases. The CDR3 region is CASTKGGRHNEQFF. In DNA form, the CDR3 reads TGTGCCAGCACGAAGGGGGGGAGACACAATGAGCAGTTCTTC.

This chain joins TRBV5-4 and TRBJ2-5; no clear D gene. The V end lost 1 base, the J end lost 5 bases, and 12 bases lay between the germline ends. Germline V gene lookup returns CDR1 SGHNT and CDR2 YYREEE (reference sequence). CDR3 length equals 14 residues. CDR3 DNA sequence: TGTGCCAGCAGCTTGTTAGTGGAGTGGGAGACCCAGTACTTC. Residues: CASSLLVEWETQYF.

CDR3 DNA: TGTGCCAGCAGCACTAAAGGGACAGGGGATGAAAAACTGTTTTTT. This translates into CASSTKGTGDEKLFF. The chain combines TRBV7-2 with TRBJ1-4, with 10 bases that match TRBD1. V gave up 5 bases and J gave up 6 bases; unmatched junction bases: 6. The germline gives CDR1 SGHTA, CDR2 FQGNSA. This CDR3 is 15 amino acids long.

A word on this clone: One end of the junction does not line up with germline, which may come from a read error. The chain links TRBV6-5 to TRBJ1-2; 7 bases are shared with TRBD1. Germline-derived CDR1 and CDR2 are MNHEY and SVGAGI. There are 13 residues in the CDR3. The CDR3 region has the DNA TGTGCCAGCAATTACAGGGGCAACTATGGCTACACCTTC. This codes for CASNYRGNYGYTF.

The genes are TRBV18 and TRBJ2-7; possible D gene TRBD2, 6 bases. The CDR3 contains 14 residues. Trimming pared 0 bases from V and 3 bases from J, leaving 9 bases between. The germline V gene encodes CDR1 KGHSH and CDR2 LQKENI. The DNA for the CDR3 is TGTGCCAGCTCACCACCGGGGGGATACTACGAGCAGTACTTC. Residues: CASSPPGGYYEQYF.

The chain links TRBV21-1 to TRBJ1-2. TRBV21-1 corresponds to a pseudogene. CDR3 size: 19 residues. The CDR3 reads CASSLGGHIWTLHNYGYTF. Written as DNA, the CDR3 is TGTGCCAGCAGCCTCGGGGGTCACATTTGGACACTGCATAACTATGGCTACACCTTC.

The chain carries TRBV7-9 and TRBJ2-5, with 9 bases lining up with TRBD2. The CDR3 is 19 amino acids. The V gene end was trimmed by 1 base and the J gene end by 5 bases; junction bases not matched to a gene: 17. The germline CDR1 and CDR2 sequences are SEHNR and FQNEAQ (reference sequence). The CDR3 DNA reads TGTGCCAGCAGCTTAGAATCCCGGGCTAGCGGGGACATTAGGGAGACCCAGTACTTC. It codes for CASSLESRASGDIRETQYF.

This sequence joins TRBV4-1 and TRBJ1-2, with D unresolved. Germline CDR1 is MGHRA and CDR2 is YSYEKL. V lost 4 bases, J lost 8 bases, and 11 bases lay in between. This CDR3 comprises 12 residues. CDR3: CASSLFEGGYTF. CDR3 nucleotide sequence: TGCGCCAGCAGCCTTTTCGAGGGAGGCTACACCTTC.

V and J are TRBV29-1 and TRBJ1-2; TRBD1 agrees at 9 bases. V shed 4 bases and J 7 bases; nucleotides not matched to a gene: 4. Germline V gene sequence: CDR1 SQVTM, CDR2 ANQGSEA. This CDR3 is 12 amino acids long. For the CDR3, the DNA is TGCAGCGTTGCCATGGGACAGGGTGGCTACACCTTC. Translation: CSVAMGQGGYTF. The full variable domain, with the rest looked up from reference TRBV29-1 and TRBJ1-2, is SAVISQKPSRDICQRGTSLTIQCQVDSQVTMMFWYRQQPGQSLTLIATANQGSEATYESGFVIDKFPISRPNLTFSTLTVSNMSPEDSSIYLCSVAMGQGGYTFGSGTRLTVV.

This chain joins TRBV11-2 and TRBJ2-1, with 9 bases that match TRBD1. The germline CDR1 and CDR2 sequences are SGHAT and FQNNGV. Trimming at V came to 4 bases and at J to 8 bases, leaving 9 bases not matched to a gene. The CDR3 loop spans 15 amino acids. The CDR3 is CASSWGDREYHEQFF. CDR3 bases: TGTGCCAGCAGCTGGGGGGACAGGGAGTACCATGAGCAGTTCTTC.

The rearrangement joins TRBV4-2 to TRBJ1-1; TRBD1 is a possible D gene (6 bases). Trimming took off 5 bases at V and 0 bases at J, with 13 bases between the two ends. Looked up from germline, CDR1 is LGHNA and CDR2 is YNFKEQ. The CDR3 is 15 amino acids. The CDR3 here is CASSFPRGMNTEAFF. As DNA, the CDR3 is TGTGCCAGCAGCTTTCCCAGGGGAATGAACACTGAAGCTTTCTTT.

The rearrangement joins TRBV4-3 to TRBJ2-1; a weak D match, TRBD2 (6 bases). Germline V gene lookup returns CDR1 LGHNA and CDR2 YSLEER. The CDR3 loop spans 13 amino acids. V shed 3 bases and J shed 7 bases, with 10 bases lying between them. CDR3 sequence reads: CASSHKTRNEQFF. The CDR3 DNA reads TGCGCCAGCAGCCACAAGACTAGGAATGAGCAGTTCTTC.

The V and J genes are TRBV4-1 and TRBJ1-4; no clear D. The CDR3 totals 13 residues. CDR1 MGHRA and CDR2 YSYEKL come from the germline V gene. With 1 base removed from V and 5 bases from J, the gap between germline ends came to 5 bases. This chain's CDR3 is CASSQGLNEKLFF. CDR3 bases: TGCGCCAGCAGCCAAGGCCTAAATGAAAAACTGTTTTTT.

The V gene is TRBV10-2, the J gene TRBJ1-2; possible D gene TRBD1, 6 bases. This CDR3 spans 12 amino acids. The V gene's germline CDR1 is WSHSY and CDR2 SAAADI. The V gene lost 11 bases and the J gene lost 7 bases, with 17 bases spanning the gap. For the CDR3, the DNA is TGCGCCGGCAATACAGGGTCGGGTGGCTACACCTTC. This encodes CAGNTGSGGYTF.

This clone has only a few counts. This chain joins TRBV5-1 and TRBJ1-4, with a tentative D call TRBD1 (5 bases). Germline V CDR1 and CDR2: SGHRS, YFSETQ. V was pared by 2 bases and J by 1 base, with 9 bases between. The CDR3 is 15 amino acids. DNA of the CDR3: TGCGCCAGCAGCTTTTCAGGGCAAACTAATGAAAAACTGTTTTTT. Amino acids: CASSFSGQTNEKLFF. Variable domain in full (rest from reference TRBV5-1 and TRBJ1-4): KAGVTQTPRYLIKTRGQQVTLSCSPISGHRSVSWYQQTPGQGLQFLFEYFSETQRNKGNFPGRFSGRQFSNSRSEMNVSTLELGDSALYLCASSFSGQTNEKLFFGSGTQLSVL.

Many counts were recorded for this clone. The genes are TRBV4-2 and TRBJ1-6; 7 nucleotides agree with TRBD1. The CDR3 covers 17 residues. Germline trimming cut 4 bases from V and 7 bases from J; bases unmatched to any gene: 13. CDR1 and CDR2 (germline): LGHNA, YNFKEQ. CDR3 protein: CASSPFTSEGANSPLHF. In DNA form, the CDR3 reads TGTGCCAGCAGCCCGTTCACAAGCGAGGGGGCCAATTCACCCCTCCACTTT.

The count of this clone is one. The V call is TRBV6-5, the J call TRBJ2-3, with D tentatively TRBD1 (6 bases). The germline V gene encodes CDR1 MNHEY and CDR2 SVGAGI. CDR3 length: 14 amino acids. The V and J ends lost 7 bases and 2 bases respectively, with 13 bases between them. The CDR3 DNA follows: TGTGCCAGCACCATATGGACAGTCACAGATACGCAGTATTTT. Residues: CASTIWTVTDTQYF.

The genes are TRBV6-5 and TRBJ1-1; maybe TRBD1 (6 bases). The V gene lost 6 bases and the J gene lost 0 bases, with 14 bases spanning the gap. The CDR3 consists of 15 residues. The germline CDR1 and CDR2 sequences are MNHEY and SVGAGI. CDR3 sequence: CASSRQADLNTEAFF. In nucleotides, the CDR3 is TGTGCCAGCAGCCGACAGGCAGATTTGAACACTGAAGCTTTCTTT.